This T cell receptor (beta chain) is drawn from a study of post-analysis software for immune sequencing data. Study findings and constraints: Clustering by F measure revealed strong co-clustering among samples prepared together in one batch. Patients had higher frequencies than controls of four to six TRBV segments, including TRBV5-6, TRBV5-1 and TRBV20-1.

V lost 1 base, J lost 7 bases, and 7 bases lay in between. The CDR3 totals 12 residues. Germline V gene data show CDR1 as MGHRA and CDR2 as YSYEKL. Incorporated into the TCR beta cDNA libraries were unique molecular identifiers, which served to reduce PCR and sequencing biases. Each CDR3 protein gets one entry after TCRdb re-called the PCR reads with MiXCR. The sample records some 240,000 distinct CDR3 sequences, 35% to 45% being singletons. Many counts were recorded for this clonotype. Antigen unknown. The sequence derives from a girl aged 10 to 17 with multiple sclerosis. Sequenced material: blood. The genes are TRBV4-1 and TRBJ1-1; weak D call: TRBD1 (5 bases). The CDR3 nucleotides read TGCGCCAGCAGCCAAGCCGGGGGTGAAGCTTTCTTT. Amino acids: CASSQAGGEAFF.